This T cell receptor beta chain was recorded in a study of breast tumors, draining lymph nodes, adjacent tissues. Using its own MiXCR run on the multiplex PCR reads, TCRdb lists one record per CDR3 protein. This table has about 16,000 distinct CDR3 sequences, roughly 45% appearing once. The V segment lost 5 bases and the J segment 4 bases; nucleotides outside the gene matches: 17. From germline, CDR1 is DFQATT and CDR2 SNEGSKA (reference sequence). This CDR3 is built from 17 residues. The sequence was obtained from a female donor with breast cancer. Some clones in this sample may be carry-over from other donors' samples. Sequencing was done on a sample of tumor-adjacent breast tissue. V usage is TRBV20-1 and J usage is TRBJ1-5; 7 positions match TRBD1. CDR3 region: CSAEPGQSMTTNQPQHF. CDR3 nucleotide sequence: TGCAGTGCTGAACCGGGACAGTCGATGACCACTAATCAGCCCCAGCATTTT.